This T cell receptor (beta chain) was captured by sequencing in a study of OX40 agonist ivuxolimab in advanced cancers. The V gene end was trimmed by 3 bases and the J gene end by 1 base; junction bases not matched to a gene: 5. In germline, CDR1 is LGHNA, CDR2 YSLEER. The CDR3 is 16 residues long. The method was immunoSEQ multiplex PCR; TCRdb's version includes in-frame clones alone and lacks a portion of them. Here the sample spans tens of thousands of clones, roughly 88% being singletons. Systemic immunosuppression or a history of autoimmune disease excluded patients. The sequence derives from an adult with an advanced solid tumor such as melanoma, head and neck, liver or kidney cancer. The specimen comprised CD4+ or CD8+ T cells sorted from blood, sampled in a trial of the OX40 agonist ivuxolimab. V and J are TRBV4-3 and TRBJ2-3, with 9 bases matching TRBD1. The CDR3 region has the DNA TGCGCCAGCAGCCAGCACAGGGGGCGCGGCACAGATACGCAGTATTTT. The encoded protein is CASSQHRGRGTDTQYF.